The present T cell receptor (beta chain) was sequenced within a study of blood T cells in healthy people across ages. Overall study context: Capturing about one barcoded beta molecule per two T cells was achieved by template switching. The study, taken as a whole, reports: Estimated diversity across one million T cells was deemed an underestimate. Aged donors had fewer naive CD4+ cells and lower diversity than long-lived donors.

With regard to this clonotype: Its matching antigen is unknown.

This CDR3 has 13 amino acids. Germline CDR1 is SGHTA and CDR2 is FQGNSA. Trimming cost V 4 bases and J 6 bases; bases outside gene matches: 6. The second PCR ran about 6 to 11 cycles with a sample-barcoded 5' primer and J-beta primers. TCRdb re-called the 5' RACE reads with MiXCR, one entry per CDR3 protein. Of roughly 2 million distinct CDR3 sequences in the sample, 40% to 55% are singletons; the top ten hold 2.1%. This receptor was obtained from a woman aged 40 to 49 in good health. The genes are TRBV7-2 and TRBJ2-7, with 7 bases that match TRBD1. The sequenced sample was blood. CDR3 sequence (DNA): TGTGCCAGCAGCTCGCTACAGGGGCGCGAGCAGTACTTC. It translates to CASSSLQGREQYF. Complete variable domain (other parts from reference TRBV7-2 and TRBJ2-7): GAGVSQSPSNKVTEKGKDVELRCDPISGHTALYWYRQSLGQGLEFLIYFQGNSAPDKSGLPSDRFSAERTGGSVSTLTIQRTQQEDSAVYLCASSSLQGREQYFGPGTRLTVT.